Below are 19 T cell receptor beta chains sequenced from a single sample in a study of T cell responses to AZD1222 COVID-19 vaccine. Produced via immunoSEQ multiplex PCR; TCRdb's table is partial and in-frame only. The repertoire holds more than 85,000 clones, with roughly 89% as singletons. The sequenced sample was peripheral blood, obtained on day 0 of AZD1222 vaccination. These receptors came from an adult in good health.

The chain links TRBV19 to TRBJ2-3; a weak D match, TRBD1 (6 bases). Germline V CDR1 and CDR2: LNHDA, SQIVND (reference sequence). The V gene lost 4 bases and the J gene lost 1 base, with 12 bases spanning the gap. CDR3 length: 15 amino acids. Here the CDR3 reads CASSTGAGGTDTQYF. The CDR3 nucleotides read TGTGCCAGTAGTACTGGGGCAGGGGGCACAGATACGCAGTATTTT.

This clone showed up just a few times. The gene calls are TRBV27 and TRBJ1-6, with D perhaps matching TRBD1 (6 bases). Deletions cut 6 bases from V and 7 bases from J, with 16 bases between. Germline V lookup: CDR1 MNHEY, CDR2 SMNVEV (reference sequence). CDR3 length equals 15 residues. CDR3 amino acids: CASRSRTAVNSPLHF. The DNA of the CDR3 is TGTGCCAGCAGATCCCGGACAGCGGTGAATTCACCCCTCCACTTT.

The rearrangement links TRBV28 to TRBJ1-4; 10 bases fit TRBD1. Germline V gene sequence: CDR1 MDHEN, CDR2 SYDVKM. The junction had 8 bases not matched to a gene; V was cut back by 6 bases and J by 7 bases. This CDR3 is built from 15 residues. CDR3 protein: CASSLTGTGVEKLFF. DNA for the CDR3: TGTGCCAGCAGCCTAACCGGGACAGGGGTTGAAAAACTGTTTTTT.

The chain carries TRBV23-1 and TRBJ1-5; D is undetermined. TRBV23-1 falls under the ORF class, with uncertain function. Trimming took 2 bases from V and 12 from J, leaving 5 bases between them. This CDR3 contains 10 residues. DNA of the CDR3: TGCGCCAGCAGTCAAAAGGGCCAGCATTTT. Translating it yields CASSQKGQHF.

CDR3 sequence: CASSLTGKYTEAFF. The CDR3 nucleotides read TGTGCCAGCAGTTTAACAGGGAAGTACACTGAAGCTTTCTTT. This chain links TRBV27 with TRBJ1-1; D might be TRBD1 (6 bases). The CDR3 consists of 14 residues. Trimming pared 2 bases from V and 3 bases from J, leaving 10 bases between. Germline V gene sequence: CDR1 MNHEY, CDR2 SMNVEV (reference sequence).

The chain combines TRBV27 with TRBJ2-7, with unresolved D. Trimming cost V 3 bases and J 3 bases, with 12 bases left between them. The length of the CDR3 is 14 residues. Germline V gene lookup returns CDR1 MNHEY and CDR2 SMNVEV (reference sequence). DNA of the CDR3: TGTGCCAGCAGTTTGAAGGGATGGGGCTACGAGCAGTACTTC. Amino acids: CASSLKGWGYEQYF.

This sequence joins TRBV4-2 and TRBJ1-1; possibly TRBD1 for D (6 bases). The V end lost 4 bases, the J end lost 1 base, and 13 bases lay between the germline ends. Germline V lookup: CDR1 LGHNA, CDR2 YNFKEQ. The CDR3 spans 15 residues. The CDR3 coding sequence is TGTGCCAGCAGCCGATACAGGGAGAAGAACACTGAAGCTTTCTTT. This gives the protein CASSRYREKNTEAFF.

This chain joins TRBV19 and TRBJ2-3, with D hard to call. Germline V gene data show CDR1 as LNHDA and CDR2 as SQIVND (reference sequence). Trimming took 6 bases from V and 4 from J, leaving 14 bases between them. This CDR3 has 14 amino acids. The CDR3 loop is CASSHWITPDTQYF. In nucleotides, the CDR3 is TGTGCCAGTAGCCATTGGATCACCCCAGATACGCAGTATTTT.

The chain employs TRBV3-1 (or the pseudogene TRBV3-2) and TRBJ2-1, with 8 bases that match TRBD1. This CDR3 has 14 residues. Germline lookup yields CDR1 LGHDT and CDR2 YNNKEL (reference sequence). With 3 bases clipped from V and 10 bases from J, the junction kept 8 bases outside the gene matches. The CDR3 loop reads CASSHGQGRREQFF. Here the CDR3 DNA reads TGTGCCAGCAGCCACGGACAGGGCCGGAGAGAGCAGTTCTTC.

This chain links TRBV9 with TRBJ2-7, with D perhaps matching TRBD1 (8 bases). In germline, CDR1 is SGDLS, CDR2 YYNGEE. The CDR3 length is 16 residues. Deletions cut 1 base from V and 1 base from J, with 15 bases between. The chain's CDR3 is CASSVTSQGGSYEQYF. CDR3 DNA: TGTGCCAGCAGCGTAACATCACAGGGGGGGTCCTACGAGCAGTACTTC.

The chain uses TRBV24-1 and TRBJ1-1; D perhaps matches TRBD1 (5 bases). V was shortened by 9 bases and J by 2 bases, with 18 bases between the two germline ends. CDR3 length: 15 residues. Germline V CDR1 and CDR2: KGHDR, SFDVKD. The CDR3 spells CATAAGAAGNTEAFF. CDR3 nucleotide sequence: TGTGCCACCGCGGCTGGGGCAGCTGGTAACACTGAAGCTTTCTTT.

The genes are TRBV27 and TRBJ2-7; weak D call: TRBD2 (6 bases). Germline CDR1 is MNHEY and CDR2 is SMNVEV (reference sequence). CDR3 length: 15 amino acids. Trimming cost V 2 bases and J 7 bases, with 18 bases left between them. This CDR3 is CASSLAGTPRGEQYF. DNA of the CDR3: TGTGCCAGCAGTTTAGCGGGAACTCCCCGAGGTGAGCAGTACTTC.

The V gene is TRBV5-1, the J gene TRBJ2-4; 7 nucleotides line up with TRBD1. The CDR3 contains 14 residues. V trimming: 3 bases; J trimming: 6 bases; junction bases outside the gene matches: 6. The germline V gene has CDR1 SGHRS and CDR2 YFSETQ. Here the CDR3 reads CASSSGTELNIQYF. The CDR3 DNA sequence: TGCGCCAGCAGCTCCGGGACAGAATTAAACATTCAGTACTTC.

The chain has TRBV19 and TRBJ1-4; 7 bases align to TRBD1. Germline CDR1 is LNHDA and CDR2 is SQIVND (reference sequence). Unmatched junction bases numbered 3, after V lost 5 bases and J lost 0 bases. This CDR3 is built from 15 residues. The CDR3 DNA reads as TGTGCCAGTAGTGGGACAGTTGCAACTAATGAAAAACTGTTTTTT. This encodes CASSGTVATNEKLFF.

In this sample, this clone turned up a few times. V is TRBV27 and J is TRBJ1-4, with D hard to call. Germline V gives CDR1 MNHEY, CDR2 SMNVEV (reference sequence). CDR3 length equals 14 residues. The V end lost 11 bases, the J end lost 0 bases, and 13 bases lay between the germline ends. CDR3 sequence: CAFLSKATNEKLFF. Written as DNA, the CDR3 is TGTGCCTTCCTCAGTAAAGCAACTAATGAAAAACTGTTTTTT.

The chain carries TRBV6-5 and TRBJ2-2, with 9 bases matching TRBD1. The germline gives CDR1 MNHEY, CDR2 SVGAGI. The ends lost 2 bases at V and 5 bases at J; junction bases unmatched: 3. The CDR3 contains 15 residues. In DNA form, the CDR3 reads TGTGCCAGCAGTTACCCCGGACAGGGGACCGGGGAGCTGTTTTTT. Translated: CASSYPGQGTGELFF.

This chain joins TRBV29-1 and TRBJ1-5; 9 bases fit TRBD1. With 8 bases clipped from V and 0 bases from J, the junction kept 8 bases outside the gene matches. The CDR3 loop spans 15 amino acids. The germline V gene encodes CDR1 SQVTM and CDR2 ANQGSEA. The DNA for the CDR3 is TGCAGCCCTGACAGGGGGAATAATAGCAATCAGCCCCAGCATTTT. As protein: CSPDRGNNSNQPQHF.

The chain couples TRBV6-1 to TRBJ2-7; 7 bases agree with TRBD2. Germline lookup yields CDR1 MNHNS and CDR2 SASEGT. There are 16 residues in the CDR3. V was pared by 3 bases and J by 2 bases, with 10 bases of the junction left unmatched. The CDR3 DNA follows: TGTGCCAGCAGTGAGGTGGGGGGGTTAGGTCCCTACGAGCAGTACTTC. Its protein product is CASSEVGGLGPYEQYF.

The chain couples TRBV5-1 to TRBJ2-2, with TRBD2 identical over 11 bases. CDR1 and CDR2 from the germline V gene are SGHRS and YFSETQ. Germline trimming cut 0 bases from V and 15 bases from J; bases unmatched to any gene: 4. The CDR3 spans 13 residues. CDR3 sequence (DNA): TGCGCCAGCAGCTTGGAACTAGCGGGGGCGGTGTTTTTT. Protein product: CASSLELAGAVFF.